This T cell receptor (beta chain) was identified in a study of human T cells and chemical hapten exposure. MiXCR was run by TCRdb on the RACE reads, yielding one entry per CDR3 protein. This table has around 110,000 distinct CDR3 sequences, around 10% appearing once. Time point meaning: patch test 1, 2 weeks after DPC sensitization. The sample's treatment: therapeutic diphenylcyclopropenone sensitization with weekly scalp DPC. V was cut by 7 bases and J by 0 bases, with 30 bases left in between. The CDR3 has 20 amino acids. Germline V CDR1 and CDR2: LNHDA, SQIVND (reference sequence). This chain joins TRBV19 and TRBJ2-5, with D perhaps matching TRBD1 or TRBD2 (6 bases each). This specimen consisted of whole blood, obtained in connection with sensitization to the hapten diphenylcyclopropenone (DPC). The source is a woman between 45 and 60 years old with alopecia areata. Some clones in this sample may be carry-over from other donors' samples. The CDR3 nucleotides read TGTGCCAGTACCAACTCAACAGGGCGCGGGGCTTTAGGTCACCAAGAGACCCAGTACTTC. It is translated as CASTNSTGRGALGHQETQYF.